The source of this T cell receptor beta chain is a study of cytomegalovirus exposure and HLA in healthy donors. Findings and caveats of the study: One later analysis, an examination of the roughly 130 validation repertoires, found that first-cohort TCR clusters tended to co-occur in them.

TCRdb's table, derived via immunoSEQ multiplex PCR, lists solely in-frame clones and lacks some. The sample includes around 130,000 clones, roughly 86% of them seen just once. CDR1 and CDR2 (germline): LNHNV, YYDKDF (reference sequence). Trimming removed 5 bases from V and 3 bases from J, with 19 bases in between. The CDR3 spans 16 residues. Concerning this clone itself: Its specificity is unknown.

The sequenced material came from PBMCs. The receptor's source is a man aged 25-45 years in good health and CMV-seronegative. The genes are TRBV15 and TRBJ1-1; D remains ambiguous. CDR3 region: CATSPPRRVRDTEAFF. CDR3 coding DNA: TGTGCCACCAGCCCCCCGAGGCGCGTGAGGGACACTGAAGCTTTCTTT.